Sequencing of this TCR beta chain was carried out in a study of OX40 agonist ivuxolimab in advanced cancers. The overall study: The dose-escalation cohort was around 83% male, with a mean age of around 54 years, ranging about 20 to 85. Study results and limitations: Among the least clonally expanded were partial responders at 0.1-3.0 mg/kg. Low normalized clonal expansion also occurred in some nonresponding patients.

CDR1 is SNHLY and CDR2 is FYNNEI in the germline V gene. V lost 6 bases and J lost 5, with 13 bases in between. This CDR3 has 14 amino acids. The data were produced by immunoSEQ multiplex PCR, yet TCRdb's version contains in-frame clones alone and is incomplete. The sample includes more than 65,000 clones, around nine tenths seen only once; the top ten take 0.65% to 0.9%. As concerns this clone: Its antigen is currently unknown.

The sample in question was CD4+ or CD8+ T cells sorted from blood, obtained in a trial of the OX40 agonist ivuxolimab. The source is an adult with an advanced solid tumor such as melanoma, head and neck, liver or kidney cancer. The gene calls are TRBV2 and TRBJ2-2, with a weak D call TRBD2 (5 bases). The CDR3 reads CASSGFRETGELFF. The CDR3 DNA is TGTGCCAGCAGCGGTTTTAGGGAGACCGGGGAGCTGTTTTTT.